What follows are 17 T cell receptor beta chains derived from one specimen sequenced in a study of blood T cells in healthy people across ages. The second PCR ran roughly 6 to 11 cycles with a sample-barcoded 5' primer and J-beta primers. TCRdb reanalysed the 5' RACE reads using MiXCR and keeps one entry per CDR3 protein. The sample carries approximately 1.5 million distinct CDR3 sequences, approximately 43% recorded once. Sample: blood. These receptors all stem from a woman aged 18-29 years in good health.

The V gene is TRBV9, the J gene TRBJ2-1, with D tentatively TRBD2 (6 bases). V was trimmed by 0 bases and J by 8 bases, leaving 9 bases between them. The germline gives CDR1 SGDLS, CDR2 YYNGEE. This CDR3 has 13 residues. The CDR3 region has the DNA TGTGCCAGCAGCGTAGCGGGAGATGATGAGCAGTTCTTC. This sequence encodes CASSVAGDDEQFF.

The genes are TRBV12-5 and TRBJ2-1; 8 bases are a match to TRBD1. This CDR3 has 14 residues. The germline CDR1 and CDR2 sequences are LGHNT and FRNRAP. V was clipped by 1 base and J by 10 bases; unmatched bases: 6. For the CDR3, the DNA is TGTGCTAGTGGTTTGGGGACAGGGTCGAGAGAGCAGTTCTTC. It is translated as CASGLGTGSREQFF.

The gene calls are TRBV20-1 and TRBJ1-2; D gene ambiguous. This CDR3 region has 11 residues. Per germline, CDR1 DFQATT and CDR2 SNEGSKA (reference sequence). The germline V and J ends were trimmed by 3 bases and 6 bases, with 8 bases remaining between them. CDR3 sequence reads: CSARVRNGYTF. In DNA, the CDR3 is TGCAGTGCTAGGGTCCGAAATGGCTACACCTTC.

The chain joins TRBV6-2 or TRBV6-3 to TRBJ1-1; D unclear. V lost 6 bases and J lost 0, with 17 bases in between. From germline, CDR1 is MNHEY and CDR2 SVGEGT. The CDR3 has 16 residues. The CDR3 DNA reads TGTGCCAGCAGCCCATTACCTGGGCCGATGAACACTGAAGCTTTCTTT. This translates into CASSPLPGPMNTEAFF.

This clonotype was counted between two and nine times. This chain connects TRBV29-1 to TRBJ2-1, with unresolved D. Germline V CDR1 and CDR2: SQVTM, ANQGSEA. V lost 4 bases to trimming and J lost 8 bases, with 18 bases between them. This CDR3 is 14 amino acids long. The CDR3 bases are TGCAGCGTTGGTCCCCGGCTATCTAACGATGAGCAGTTCTTC. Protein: CSVGPRLSNDEQFF.

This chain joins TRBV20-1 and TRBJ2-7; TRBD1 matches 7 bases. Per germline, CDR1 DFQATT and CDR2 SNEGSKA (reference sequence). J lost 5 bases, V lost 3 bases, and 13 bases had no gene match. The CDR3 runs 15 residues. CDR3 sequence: CSASWPQQGWNEQYF. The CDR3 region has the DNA TGCAGTGCTAGTTGGCCCCAACAGGGGTGGAACGAGCAGTACTTC.

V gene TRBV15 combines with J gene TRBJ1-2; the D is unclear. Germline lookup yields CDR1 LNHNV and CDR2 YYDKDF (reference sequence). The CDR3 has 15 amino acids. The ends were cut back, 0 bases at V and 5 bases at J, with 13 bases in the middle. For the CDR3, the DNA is TGTGCCACCAGCAGAGATCGGACGGTCTCTTATGGCTACACCTTC. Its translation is CATSRDRTVSYGYTF.

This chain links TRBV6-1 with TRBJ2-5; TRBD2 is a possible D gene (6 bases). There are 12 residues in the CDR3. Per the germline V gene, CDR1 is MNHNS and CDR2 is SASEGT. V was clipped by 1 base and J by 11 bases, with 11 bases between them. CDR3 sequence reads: CASSEVGGEQYF. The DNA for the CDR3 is TGTGCCAGCAGTGAAGTCGGCGGGGAGCAGTACTTC.

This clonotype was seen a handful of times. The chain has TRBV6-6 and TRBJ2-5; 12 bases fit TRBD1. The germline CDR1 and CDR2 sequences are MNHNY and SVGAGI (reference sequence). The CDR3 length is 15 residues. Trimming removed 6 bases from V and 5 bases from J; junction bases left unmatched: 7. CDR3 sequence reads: CASRYRDRGLETQYF. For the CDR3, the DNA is TGTGCCAGCAGATACCGGGACAGGGGGCTTGAGACCCAGTACTTC.

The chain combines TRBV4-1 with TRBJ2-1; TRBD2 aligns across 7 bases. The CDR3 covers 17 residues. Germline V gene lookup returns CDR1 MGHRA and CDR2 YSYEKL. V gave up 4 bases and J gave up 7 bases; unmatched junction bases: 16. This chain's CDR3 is CASSLYRGRGEGNEQFF. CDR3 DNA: TGCGCCAGCAGCCTCTACCGGGGACGGGGGGAAGGAAATGAGCAGTTCTTC.

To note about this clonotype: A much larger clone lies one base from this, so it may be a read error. The CDR3 spells CASSELAADMQYF. CDR3 DNA sequence: TGTGCCAGCAGTGAACTAGCTGCAGATATGCAGTATTTT. This chain joins TRBV12-3 or TRBV12-4 and TRBJ2-3, with a tentative D call TRBD2 (6 bases). The CDR3 has 13 amino acids.

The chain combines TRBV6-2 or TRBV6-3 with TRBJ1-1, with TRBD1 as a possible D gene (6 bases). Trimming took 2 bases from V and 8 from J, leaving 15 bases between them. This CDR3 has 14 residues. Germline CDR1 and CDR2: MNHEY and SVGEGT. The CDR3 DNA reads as TGTGCCAGCAGTTACGGGGCGGGGGCGTACGAAGCTTTCTTT. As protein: CASSYGAGAYEAFF.

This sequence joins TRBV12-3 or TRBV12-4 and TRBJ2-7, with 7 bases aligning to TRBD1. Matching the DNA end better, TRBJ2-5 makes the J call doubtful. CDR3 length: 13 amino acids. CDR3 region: CASRPTGIETQYF. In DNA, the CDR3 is TGTGCCAGCAGGCCGACAGGGATTGAGACCCAGTACTTC.

The CDR3, as DNA: TGCGCCAGGGGGGACTACAATGAGCAGTACTTC. This gives the protein CARGDYNEQYF. The rearrangement links TRBV10-1 to TRBJ2-7; 7 nucleotides line up with TRBD2. Germline lookup yields CDR1 WNHNN and CDR2 SYGVQD (reference sequence). The CDR3 is 11 residues long. V lost 9 bases, J lost 7 bases, and 6 bases stayed unmatched.

The CDR3 DNA sequence: TGTGCCACCAGCAGAGATCCCAACAGGGTCGGCGAGCAGTACTTC. It translates to CATSRDPNRVGEQYF. The chain uses TRBV15 and TRBJ2-7; D is perhaps TRBD1 (6 bases). CDR1 is LNHNV and CDR2 is YYDKDF in the germline V gene (reference sequence). The CDR3 totals 15 residues. The V gene lost 0 bases and the J gene lost 6 bases, with 15 bases spanning the gap.

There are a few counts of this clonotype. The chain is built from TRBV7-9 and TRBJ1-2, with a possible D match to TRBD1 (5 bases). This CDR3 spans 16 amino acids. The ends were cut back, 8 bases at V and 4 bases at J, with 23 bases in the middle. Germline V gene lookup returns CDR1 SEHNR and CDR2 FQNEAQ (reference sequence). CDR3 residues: CASSLELKGRSYGYTF. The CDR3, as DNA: TGTGCCAGCTCACTGGAGTTGAAGGGACGAAGCTATGGCTACACCTTC.

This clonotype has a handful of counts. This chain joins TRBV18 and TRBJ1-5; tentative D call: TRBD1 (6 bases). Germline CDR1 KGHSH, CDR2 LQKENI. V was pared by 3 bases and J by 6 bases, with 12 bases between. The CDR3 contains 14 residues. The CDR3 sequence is CASSPRQVGQPQHF. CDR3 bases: TGTGCCAGCTCACCCCGACAGGTTGGTCAGCCCCAGCATTTT.